The next 8 T cell receptor beta chains were all read from a single sample in a study of T cell changes during pregnancy in multiple sclerosis. The method was immunoSEQ multiplex PCR; TCRdb's version includes in-frame clones alone and lacks a portion of them. The data show some 28,000 clones, with about 89% seen just once and approximately 3.8% held by the top ten. The sample here was CD4+ T cells from peripheral blood mononuclear cells, taken in the first trimester of pregnancy. These receptors all stem from a female donor in good health, enrolled as a control in a pregnancy study.

The chain links TRBV6-1 to TRBJ2-7; 8 nucleotides match TRBD1. V was pared by 7 bases and J by 4 bases, with 12 bases of the junction left unmatched. Germline V lookup: CDR1 MNHNS, CDR2 SASEGT. The CDR3 is 15 residues long. The CDR3 region has the DNA TGTGCCAGCACCCTCTTGGAAGGACAGGGATACGAGCAGTACTTC. Translated: CASTLLEGQGYEQYF.

The chain couples TRBV28 to TRBJ2-3; 9 bases agree with TRBD2. The CDR3 runs to 17 residues. Germline loops: CDR1 MDHEN, CDR2 SYDVKM. V trimming: 4 bases; J trimming: 5 bases; junction bases outside the gene matches: 13. The CDR3 DNA follows: TGTGCCAGCAGTTCACACCCGGGAGCGGGAGGTGGAGATACGCAGTATTTT. This sequence encodes CASSSHPGAGGGDTQYF.

The V call is TRBV15, the J call TRBJ1-6, with D possibly being TRBD1 (5 bases). CDR1 is LNHNV and CDR2 is YYDKDF in the germline V gene (reference sequence). V gave up 2 bases and J gave up 8 bases, with 19 bases separating them. There are 17 residues in the CDR3. The CDR3 DNA reads TGTGCCACCAGCAGACCCGTCCCGGGGGTTGGAGATTCACCCCTCCACTTT. Translated, it gives CATSRPVPGVGDSPLHF. Full variable domain (outside the CDR3, taken from reference TRBV15 and TRBJ1-6): DAMVIQNPRYQVTQFGKPVTLSCSQTLNHNVMYWYQQKSSQAPKLLFHYYDKDFNNEADTPDNFQSRRPNTSFCFLDIRSPGLGDTAMYLCATSRPVPGVGDSPLHFGNGTRLTVT.

This clone was found once. This chain uses TRBV29-1 with TRBJ2-2; 7 nucleotides line up with TRBD1. V trimming: 4 bases; J trimming: 4 bases; junction bases outside the gene matches: 3. Germline CDR1 reads SQVTM; CDR2 reads ANQGSEA. CDR3 length: 13 amino acids. The CDR3 nucleotides read TGCAGCGTTGGACAGGGATTCACCGGGGAGCTGTTTTTT. It codes for CSVGQGFTGELFF.

The chain joins TRBV18 to TRBJ2-7, with a possible D match to TRBD2 (6 bases). The V gene's germline CDR1 is KGHSH and CDR2 LQKENI. The CDR3 is 14 amino acids. V shed 8 bases and J shed 0 bases, with 14 bases lying between them. In nucleotides, the CDR3 is TGTGCCAGCACCGGGAGTGGGCCCTCCTACGAGCAGTACTTC. Translated, it gives CASTGSGPSYEQYF.

This clone was recorded only once. The chain recombines TRBV7-9 with TRBJ2-1, with 10 bases identical to TRBD2. The CDR3 contains 16 residues. CDR1 is SEHNR and CDR2 is FQNEAQ in the germline V gene (reference sequence). V lost 5 bases to trimming and J lost 10 bases; unmatched junction nucleotides: 14. The CDR3 region is CASSAIAGGPLREQFF. CDR3 coding DNA: TGTGCCAGCAGCGCGATAGCGGGAGGCCCCCTGAGGGAGCAGTTCTTC.

The V and J genes are TRBV14 and TRBJ2-1, with D tentatively TRBD1 (6 bases). The V and J ends lost 4 bases and 4 bases respectively, with 14 bases between them. The CDR3 runs 15 residues. Per germline, CDR1 SGHDN and CDR2 FVKESK. For the CDR3, the DNA is TGTGCCAGCAGCCCCCCGGGACACCAATACAATGAGCAGTTCTTC. Translated, it gives CASSPPGHQYNEQFF.

The rearrangement uses TRBV5-1 and TRBJ1-6, with 12 bases matching TRBD1. Germline CDR1 reads SGHRS; CDR2 reads YFSETQ. The CDR3 is made up of 16 amino acids. Germline trimming cut 4 bases from V and 9 bases from J; bases unmatched to any gene: 8. The CDR3: CASSLQGQGAGSPLHF. CDR3 nucleotide sequence: TGCGCCAGCAGCCTCCAGGGACAGGGGGCTGGTTCACCCCTCCACTTT.